The present TCR beta chain was sequenced within a study of T cell repertoires in cytomegalovirus infection. Across the study: Selected CMV epitopes included recently identified HLA-C-restricted ones as well as well-studied HLA-B-restricted ones. Signatures in public TCR beta sequences pointed to both CMV infection and matching HLA type. Study results and caveats: CMV carriers with the relevant HLA were identified by cumulative public TCR beta family frequency. CMV-specific HLA-C-restricted TCR beta clonotypes dominated the ex vivo response.

As to this clonotype: Antigen unknown.

MiXCR was run by TCRdb on the reads, yielding one entry per CDR3 protein. The profile shows some 560,000 distinct CDR3 sequences, 40% of them singletons. There are 13 residues in the CDR3. Unmatched junction bases numbered 2, after V lost 3 bases and J lost 3 bases. Per the germline V gene, CDR1 is DFQATT and CDR2 is SNEGSKA (reference sequence). Sample: cultured PBMCs, taken from culture after CMV antigen stimulation. The chain employs TRBV20-1 and TRBJ2-1, with TRBD2 identical over 7 bases. This clonotype was obtained from a human donor in good health (CMV status not recorded). Some clones in this sample may be carry-over from other donors' samples. CDR3 DNA: TGCAGTGCTAGCGGGAGGTACTACAATGAGCAGTTCTTC. It translates to CSASGRYYNEQFF.